This T cell receptor beta chain is drawn from a study of blood T cell repertoires in COVID-19. Study processing details: It was from reference gene primer amplification that nucleated cell counts were estimated. The protocol was immunoSEQ multiplex PCR, while the TCRdb copy is restricted to in-frame clones and leaves out a portion. That table supplies the V and J calls and clone size; D and trimming were determined from the DNA. Of under 200,000 clones listed, around 83% are singletons. This CDR3 region has 14 residues. Per the germline V gene, CDR1 is SGHKS and CDR2 is YYEKEE (reference sequence). Trimming took 0 bases from V and 0 from J, leaving 6 bases between them.

V gene TRBV5-5 combines with J gene TRBJ1-1; D is ambiguous. Sequenced input: peripheral blood. The sequence was collected from a young man with acute or convalescent COVID-19. The CDR3 region has the DNA TGTGCCAGCAGCTTGGTAGCCGTGAACACTGAAGCTTTCTTT. The encoded protein is CASSLVAVNTEAFF.